The T cell receptor beta chain under discussion was sequenced for a study of blood T cell repertoires in COVID-19. The CDR3 has 15 residues. CDR1 is MNHNS, CDR2 SASEGT, per germline. J was trimmed by 5 bases and V by 3 bases; bases with no gene match: 8. Participant ages covered about 18 to 89 years across 24 US areas. In the 2 weeks before study entry, exposed participants met a COVID-19 case, which was PCR-confirmed or clinician-diagnosed. Clones were read by immunoSEQ multiplex PCR, and TCRdb kept only the in-frame ones, dropping some. The data show about 300,000 clones, 85% to 90% seen once. Sequencing was carried out using PBMCs or T cells enriched from blood (not recorded which). This TCR derives from a woman between 45 and 60 years old who had been exposed to COVID-19. The V gene is TRBV6-1, the J gene TRBJ2-5; 8 bases agree with TRBD2. CDR3 sequence: CASSEQTSAVETQYF. In DNA, the CDR3 is TGTGCCAGCAGTGAGCAGACTAGCGCCGTGGAGACCCAGTACTTC.